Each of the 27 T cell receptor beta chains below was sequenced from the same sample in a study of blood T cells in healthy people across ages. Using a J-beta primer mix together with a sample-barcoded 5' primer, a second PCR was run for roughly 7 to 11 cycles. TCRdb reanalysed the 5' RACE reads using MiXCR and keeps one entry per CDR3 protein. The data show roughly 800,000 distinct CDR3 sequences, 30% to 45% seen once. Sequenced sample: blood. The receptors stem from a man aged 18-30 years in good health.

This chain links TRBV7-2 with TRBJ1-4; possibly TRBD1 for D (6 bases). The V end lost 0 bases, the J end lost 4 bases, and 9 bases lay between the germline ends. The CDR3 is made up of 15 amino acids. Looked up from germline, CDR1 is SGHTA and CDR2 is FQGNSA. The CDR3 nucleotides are TGTGCCAGCAGCTTAGCAACAGGGAATAATGAAAAACTGTTTTTT. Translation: CASSLATGNNEKLFF.

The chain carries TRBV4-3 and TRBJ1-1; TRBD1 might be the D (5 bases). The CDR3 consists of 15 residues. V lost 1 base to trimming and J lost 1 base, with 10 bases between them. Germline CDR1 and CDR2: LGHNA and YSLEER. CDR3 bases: TGCGCCAGCAGCCAAGTCCTGCAGGGGAACACTGAAGCTTTCTTT. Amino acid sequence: CASSQVLQGNTEAFF.

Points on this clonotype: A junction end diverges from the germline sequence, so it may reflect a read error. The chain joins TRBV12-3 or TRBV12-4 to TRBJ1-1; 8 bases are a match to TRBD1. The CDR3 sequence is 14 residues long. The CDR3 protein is CASTLKTGDTETFF. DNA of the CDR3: TGTGCCAGCACTCTTAAGACAGGGGACACTGAAACTTTCTTT.

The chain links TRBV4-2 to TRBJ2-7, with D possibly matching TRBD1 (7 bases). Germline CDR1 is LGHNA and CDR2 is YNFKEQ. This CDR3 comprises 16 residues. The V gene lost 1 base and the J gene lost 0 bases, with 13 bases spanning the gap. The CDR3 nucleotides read TGTGCCAGCAGCCAAGTAGGAGGGGGCAGCTCCTACGAGCAGTACTTC. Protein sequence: CASSQVGGGSSYEQYF.

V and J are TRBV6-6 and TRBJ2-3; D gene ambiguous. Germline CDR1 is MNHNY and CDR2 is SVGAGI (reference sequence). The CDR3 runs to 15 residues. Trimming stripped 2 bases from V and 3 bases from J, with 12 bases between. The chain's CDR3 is CASSYGQERTDTQYF. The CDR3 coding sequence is TGTGCCAGCAGTTACGGGCAGGAGAGGACAGATACGCAGTATTTT.

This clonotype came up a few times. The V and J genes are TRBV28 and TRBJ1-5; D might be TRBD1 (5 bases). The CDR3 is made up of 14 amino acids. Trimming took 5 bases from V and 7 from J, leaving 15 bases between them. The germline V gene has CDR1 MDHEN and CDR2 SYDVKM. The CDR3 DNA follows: TGTGCCAGCAGTCAGGGTTCCGTTTGGCAGCCCCAGCATTTT. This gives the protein CASSQGSVWQPQHF.

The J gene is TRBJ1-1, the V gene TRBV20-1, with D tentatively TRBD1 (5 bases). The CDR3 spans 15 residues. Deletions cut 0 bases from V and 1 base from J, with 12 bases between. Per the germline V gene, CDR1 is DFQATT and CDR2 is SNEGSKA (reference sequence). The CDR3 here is CSARELAGRNTEAFF. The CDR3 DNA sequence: TGCAGTGCTAGAGAGTTGGCAGGGCGGAACACTGAAGCTTTCTTT.

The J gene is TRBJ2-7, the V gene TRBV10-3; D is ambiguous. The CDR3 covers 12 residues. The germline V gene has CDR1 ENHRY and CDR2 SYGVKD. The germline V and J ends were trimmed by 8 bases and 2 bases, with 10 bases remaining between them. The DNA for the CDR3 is TGTGCCATCGCCGGGTTACCCTACGAGCAGTACTTC. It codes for CAIAGLPYEQYF.

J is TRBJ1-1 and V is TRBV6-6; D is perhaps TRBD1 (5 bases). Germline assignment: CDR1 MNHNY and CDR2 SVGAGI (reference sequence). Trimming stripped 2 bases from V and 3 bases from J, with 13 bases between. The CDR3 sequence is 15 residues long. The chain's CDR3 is CASSYVIGRDTEAFF. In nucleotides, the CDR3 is TGTGCCAGCAGTTACGTTATTGGCAGGGACACTGAAGCTTTCTTT.

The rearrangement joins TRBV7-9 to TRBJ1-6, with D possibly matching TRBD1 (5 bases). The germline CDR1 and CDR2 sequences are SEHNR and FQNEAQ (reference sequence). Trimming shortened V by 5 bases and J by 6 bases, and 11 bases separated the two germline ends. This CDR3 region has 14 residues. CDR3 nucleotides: TGTGCCAGCAGCGACCAGGGATCTAATTCACCCCTCCACTTT. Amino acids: CASSDQGSNSPLHF. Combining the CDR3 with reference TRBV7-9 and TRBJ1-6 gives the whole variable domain DTGVSQNPRHKITKRGQNVTFRCDPISEHNRLYWYRQTLGQGPEFLTYFQNEAQLEKSRLLSDRFSAERPKGSFSTLEIQRTEQGDSAMYLCASSDQGSNSPLHFGNGTRLTVT.

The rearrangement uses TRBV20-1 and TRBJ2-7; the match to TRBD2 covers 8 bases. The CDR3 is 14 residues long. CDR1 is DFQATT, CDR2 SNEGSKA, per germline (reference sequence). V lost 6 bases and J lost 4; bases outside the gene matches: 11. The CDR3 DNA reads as TGCAGTGCAAGAAGTAGGGGCGGGGGGTACGAGCAGTACTTC. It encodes CSARSRGGGYEQYF.

In nucleotides, the CDR3 is TGTGCCAGCAGCCAAGGGACCCTGTTAGCTTTCTTT. Protein: CASSQGTLLAFF. The V and J genes are TRBV3-1 and TRBJ1-1; D is uncertain. Germline assignment: CDR1 LGHDT and CDR2 YNNKEL (reference sequence). Trimming left V 1 base short and J 10 bases short, with 10 bases between. The CDR3 spans 12 residues.

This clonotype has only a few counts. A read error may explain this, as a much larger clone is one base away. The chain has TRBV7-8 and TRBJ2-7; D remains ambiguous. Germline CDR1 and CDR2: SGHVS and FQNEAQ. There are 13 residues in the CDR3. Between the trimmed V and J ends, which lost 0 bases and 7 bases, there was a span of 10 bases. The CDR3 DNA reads TGTGCCAGCAGCTTAGCCAAGGTCTATGAGCAGTACTTC. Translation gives CASSLAKVYEQYF.

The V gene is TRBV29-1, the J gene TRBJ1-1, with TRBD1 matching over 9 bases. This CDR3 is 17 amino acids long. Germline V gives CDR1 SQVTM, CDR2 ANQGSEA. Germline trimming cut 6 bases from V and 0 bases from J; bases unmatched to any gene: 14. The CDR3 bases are TGCAGCGTCGGTGCGTCCGGGACAGGGAAAATGAACACTGAAGCTTTCTTT. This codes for CSVGASGTGKMNTEAFF.

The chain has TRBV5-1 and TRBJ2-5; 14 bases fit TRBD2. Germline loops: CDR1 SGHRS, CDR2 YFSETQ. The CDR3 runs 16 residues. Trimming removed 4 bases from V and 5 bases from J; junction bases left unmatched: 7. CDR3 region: CASSPGLAGGLETQYF. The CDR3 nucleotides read TGCGCCAGCAGCCCCGGACTAGCGGGGGGTTTGGAGACCCAGTACTTC.

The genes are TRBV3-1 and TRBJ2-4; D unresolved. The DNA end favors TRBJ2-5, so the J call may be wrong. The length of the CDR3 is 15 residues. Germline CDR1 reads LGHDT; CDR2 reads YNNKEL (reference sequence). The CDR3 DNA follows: TGTGCCAGCAGCCCATGGGAATTCCGTGAAGAGACCCAGTACTTC. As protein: CASSPWEFREETQYF.

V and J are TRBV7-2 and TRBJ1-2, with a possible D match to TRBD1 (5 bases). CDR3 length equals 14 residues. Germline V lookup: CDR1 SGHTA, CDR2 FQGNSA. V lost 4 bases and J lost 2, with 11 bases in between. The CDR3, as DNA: TGTGCCAGCAGCTCCGGGGGGAACAACTATGGCTACACCTTC. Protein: CASSSGGNNYGYTF. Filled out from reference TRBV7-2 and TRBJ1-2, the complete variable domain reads GAGVSQSPSNKVTEKGKDVELRCDPISGHTALYWYRQSLGQGLEFLIYFQGNSAPDKSGLPSDRFSAERTGGSVSTLTIQRTQQEDSAVYLCASSSGGNNYGYTFGSGTRLTVV.

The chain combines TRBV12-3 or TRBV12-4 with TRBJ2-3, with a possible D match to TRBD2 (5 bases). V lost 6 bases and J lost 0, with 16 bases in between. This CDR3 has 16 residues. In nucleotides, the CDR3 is TGTGCCAGCAGCGGTTCCGGGGAACGTAGCACAGATACGCAGTATTTT. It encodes CASSGSGERSTDTQYF.

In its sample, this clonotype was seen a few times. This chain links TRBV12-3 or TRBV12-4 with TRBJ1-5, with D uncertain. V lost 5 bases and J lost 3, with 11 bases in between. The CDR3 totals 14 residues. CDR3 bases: TGTGCCAGCAGTCCTCCTAGGCTCAATCAGCCCCAGCATTTT. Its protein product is CASSPPRLNQPQHF.

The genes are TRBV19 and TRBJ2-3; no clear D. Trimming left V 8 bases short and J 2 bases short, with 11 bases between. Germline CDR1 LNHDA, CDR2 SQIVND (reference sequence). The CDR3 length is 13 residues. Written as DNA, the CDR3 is TGTGCCAGTGTAGGGCAGTCCACAGATACGCAGTATTTT. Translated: CASVGQSTDTQYF. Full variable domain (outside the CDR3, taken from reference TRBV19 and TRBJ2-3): DGGITQSPKYLFRKEGQNVTLSCEQNLNHDAMYWYRQDPGQGLRLIYYSQIVNDFQKGDIAEGYSVSREKKESFPLTVTSAQKNPTAFYLCASVGQSTDTQYFGPGTRLTVL.

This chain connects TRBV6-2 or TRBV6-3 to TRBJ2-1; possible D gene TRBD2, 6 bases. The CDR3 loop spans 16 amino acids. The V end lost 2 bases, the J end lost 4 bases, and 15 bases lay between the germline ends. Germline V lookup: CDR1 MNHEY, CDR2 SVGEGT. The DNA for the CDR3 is TGTGCCAGCAGTTACAAACCTAGCGCCCTATACAATGAGCAGTTCTTC. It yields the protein CASSYKPSALYNEQFF.

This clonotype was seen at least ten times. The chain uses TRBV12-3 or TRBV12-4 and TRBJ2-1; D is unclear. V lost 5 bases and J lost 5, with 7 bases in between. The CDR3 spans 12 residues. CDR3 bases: TGTGCCAGCAGTCGCCTGGACAATGAGCAGTTCTTC. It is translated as CASSRLDNEQFF.

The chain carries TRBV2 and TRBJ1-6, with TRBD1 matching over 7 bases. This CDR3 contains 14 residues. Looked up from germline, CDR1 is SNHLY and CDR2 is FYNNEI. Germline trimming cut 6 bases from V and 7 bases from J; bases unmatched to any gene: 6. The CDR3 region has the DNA TGTGCCAGCAGCGGGACAGTCGGAAATTCACCCCTCCACTTT. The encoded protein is CASSGTVGNSPLHF.

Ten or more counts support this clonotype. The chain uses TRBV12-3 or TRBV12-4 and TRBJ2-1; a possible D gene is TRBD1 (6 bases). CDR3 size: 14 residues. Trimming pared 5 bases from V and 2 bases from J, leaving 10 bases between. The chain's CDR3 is CASSPAGAYNEQFF. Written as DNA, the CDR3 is TGTGCCAGCAGTCCGGCAGGGGCCTACAATGAGCAGTTCTTC.

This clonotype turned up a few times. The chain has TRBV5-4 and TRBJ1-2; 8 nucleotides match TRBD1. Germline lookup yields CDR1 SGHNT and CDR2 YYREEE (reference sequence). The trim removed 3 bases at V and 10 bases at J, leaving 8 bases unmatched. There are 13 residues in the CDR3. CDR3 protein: CASSSEDREVYTF. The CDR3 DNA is TGTGCCAGCAGCTCCGAGGACAGGGAGGTCTACACCTTC. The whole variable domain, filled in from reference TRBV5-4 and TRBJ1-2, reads ETGVTQSPTHLIKTRGQQVTLRCSSQSGHNTVSWYQQALGQGPQFIFQYYREEENGRGNFPPRFSGLQFPNYSSELNVNALELDDSALYLCASSSEDREVYTFGSGTRLTVV.

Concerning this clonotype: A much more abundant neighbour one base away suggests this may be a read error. The CDR3 is CASSVQDPRDIQYF. CDR3 nucleotides: TGTGCCAGCAGCGTGCAGGACCCCAGGGACATTCAGTACTTC. This sequence joins TRBV5-6 and TRBJ2-7; a possible D gene is TRBD1 (5 bases). The J call may be in error: the DNA end matches TRBJ2-4 better. Germline values: CDR1 SGHDT, CDR2 YYEEEE. The CDR3 runs 14 residues.

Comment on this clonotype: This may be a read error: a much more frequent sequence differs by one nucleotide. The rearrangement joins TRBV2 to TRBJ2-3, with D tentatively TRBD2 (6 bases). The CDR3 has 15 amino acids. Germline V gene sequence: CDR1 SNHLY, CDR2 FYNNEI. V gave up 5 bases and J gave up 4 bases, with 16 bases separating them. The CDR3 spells CASSRDGGYADTQYF. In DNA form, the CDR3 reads TGTGCCAGCAGTAGGGACGGGGGATATGCAGATACGCAGTATTTT.